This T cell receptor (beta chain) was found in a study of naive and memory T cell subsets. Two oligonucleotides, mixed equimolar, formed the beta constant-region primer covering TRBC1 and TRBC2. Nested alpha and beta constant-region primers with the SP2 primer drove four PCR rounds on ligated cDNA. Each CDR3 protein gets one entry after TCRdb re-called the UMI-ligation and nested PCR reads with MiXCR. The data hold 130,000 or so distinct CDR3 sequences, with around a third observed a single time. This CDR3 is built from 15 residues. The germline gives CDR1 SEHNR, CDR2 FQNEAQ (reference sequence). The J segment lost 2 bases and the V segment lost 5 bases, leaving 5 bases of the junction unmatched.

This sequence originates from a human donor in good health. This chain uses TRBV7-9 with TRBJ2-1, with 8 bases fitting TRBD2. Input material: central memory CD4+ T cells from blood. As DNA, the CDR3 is TGTGCCAGCAGCCAGAGCGGGGGTACCTACAATGAGCAGTTCTTC. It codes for CASSQSGGTYNEQFF.